Listed here are 13 T cell receptor beta chains from one sample, sequenced in a study of blood T cell repertoires in COVID-19. Libraries were prepared by immunoSEQ multiplex PCR; TCRdb keeps only in-frame clonotypes and omits some of them. The sample shows about 120,000 clones, 65% to 90% of them seen only once. The sequenced material came from peripheral blood. The receptors shown here come from a man older than 75 with active or convalescent COVID-19.

This chain uses TRBV2 with TRBJ2-5, with TRBD1 as a possible D gene (6 bases). The CDR3 spans 13 residues. CDR1 and CDR2 (germline): SNHLY, FYNNEI. V gave up 5 bases and J gave up 5 bases, with 12 bases separating them. The CDR3 is CASSYTGLETQYF. The CDR3 nucleotides read TGTGCCAGCAGTTATACAGGGTTGGAGACCCAGTACTTC.

V usage is TRBV18 and J usage is TRBJ2-7; no clear D. Per germline, CDR1 KGHSH and CDR2 LQKENI. There are 14 residues in the CDR3. Trimming removed 3 bases from V and 1 base from J, with 10 bases in between. The CDR3 sequence: CASSPEAVSYEQYF. CDR3 nucleotides: TGTGCCAGCTCACCCGAGGCAGTTTCCTACGAGCAGTACTTC.

This rearrangement joins TRBV7-2 to TRBJ2-3; 8 bases agree with TRBD2. The CDR3 consists of 16 residues. Germline loops: CDR1 SGHTA, CDR2 FQGNSA. J was trimmed by 0 bases and V by 4 bases; bases with no gene match: 6. For the CDR3, the DNA is TGTGCCAGCAGCTGGAATAGCGGGGCTAGCACAGATACGCAGTATTTT. Amino acids: CASSWNSGASTDTQYF.

The chain links TRBV21-1 to TRBJ2-3; the table's D gene call, TRBD1, was not cross checked with the DNA. TRBV21-1 is labeled a pseudogene. The CDR3 has 11 residues. The CDR3 sequence is CASQRGDTQYF. CDR3 nucleotides: TGTGCCAGCCAGAGGGGGGATACGCAGTATTTT.

The chain couples TRBV19 to TRBJ2-7; TRBD2 matches at 9 bases. V lost 4 bases, J lost 2 bases, and 3 bases stayed unmatched. Germline assignment: CDR1 LNHDA and CDR2 SQIVND (reference sequence). The CDR3 totals 14 residues. The CDR3 here is CASSTRLAAYEQYF. For the CDR3, the DNA is TGTGCCAGTAGTACGAGACTAGCGGCCTACGAGCAGTACTTC.

The rearrangement joins TRBV5-5 to TRBJ1-4, with D possibly matching TRBD1 (5 bases). The CDR3 length is 16 residues. The germline CDR1 and CDR2 sequences are SGHKS and YYEKEE (reference sequence). V shed 0 bases and J shed 8 bases, with 17 bases lying between them. The CDR3 nucleotides are TGTGCCAGCAGCTTGGTCCTGGGGGGGTCCACGGAAAAACTGTTTTTT. Translation gives CASSLVLGGSTEKLFF.

The chain recombines TRBV24-1 with TRBJ1-2, with D perhaps TRBD1 (5 bases). V was shortened by 2 bases and J by 8 bases, with 17 bases between the two germline ends. Germline values: CDR1 KGHDR, CDR2 SFDVKD. The CDR3 contains 15 residues. The DNA of the CDR3 is TGTGCCACCAGTGATTCCCGGGGAGGGACTGGAGGCTACACCTTC. This codes for CATSDSRGGTGGYTF.

This clone was seen a single time. The rearrangement uses TRBV18 and TRBJ2-5, with 8 bases that match TRBD2. Germline assignment: CDR1 KGHSH and CDR2 LQKENI. The CDR3 is made up of 14 amino acids. With V trimmed by 6 bases and J by 2 bases, 5 bases remained unmatched. In DNA, the CDR3 is TGTGCCAGCTCCGGGGGGGTGCCTCAAGAGACCCAGTACTTC. It specifies CASSGGVPQETQYF.

This sequence joins TRBV5-1 and TRBJ1-1, with 8 nucleotides matching TRBD1. The V segment lost 2 bases and the J segment 4 bases; nucleotides outside the gene matches: 4. The CDR3 has 14 residues. CDR1 is SGHRS, CDR2 YFSETQ, per germline. CDR3 region: CASSFRGRSTEAFF. CDR3 sequence (DNA): TGCGCCAGCAGCTTCAGGGGGCGAAGCACTGAAGCTTTCTTT.

V gene TRBV6-6 combines with J gene TRBJ1-2, with 7 nucleotides matching TRBD1. There are 15 residues in the CDR3. Per germline, CDR1 MNHNY and CDR2 SVGAGI (reference sequence). V trimming: 2 bases; J trimming: 6 bases; junction bases outside the gene matches: 9. CDR3 nucleotides: TGTGCCAGCAGTTACCCCAACAGGGGAATTGATGGCTACACCTTC. Amino acids: CASSYPNRGIDGYTF.

The chain carries TRBV18 and TRBJ1-4; 8 positions match TRBD1. The V gene end was trimmed by 3 bases and the J gene end by 17 bases; junction bases not matched to a gene: 11. CDR1 is KGHSH, CDR2 LQKENI, per germline. The CDR3 is 13 amino acids. The CDR3 DNA sequence: TGTGCCAGCTCACCCTCGACCCGGGACAGGTTTTTTTTT. Encoded protein: CASSPSTRDRFFF.

This clone has only one observation. This chain links TRBV14 with TRBJ2-6; 12 bases line up with TRBD1. The length of the CDR3 is 20 residues. CDR1 and CDR2 (germline): SGHDN, FVKESK. V was pared by 3 bases and J by 4 bases, with 13 bases of the junction left unmatched. This CDR3 reads CASSQRTPGQGARGANVLTF. The CDR3 DNA reads TGTGCCAGCAGCCAGCGTACCCCGGGACAGGGGGCGAGAGGGGCCAACGTCCTGACTTTC.

The chain combines TRBV5-4 with TRBJ2-5; D perhaps matches TRBD2 (5 bases). CDR1 and CDR2 (germline): SGHNT, YYREEE (reference sequence). The ends were cut back, 6 bases at V and 3 bases at J, with 12 bases in the middle. CDR3 length equals 13 residues. The CDR3 loop is CASKPGTEETQYF. The CDR3 DNA sequence: TGTGCCAGCAAACCGGGAACCGAAGAGACCCAGTACTTC. Drawing the rest from reference TRBV5-4 and TRBJ2-5, the complete variable domain is ETGVTQSPTHLIKTRGQQVTLRCSSQSGHNTVSWYQQALGQGPQFIFQYYREEENGRGNFPPRFSGLQFPNYSSELNVNALELDDSALYLCASKPGTEETQYFGPGTRLLVL.